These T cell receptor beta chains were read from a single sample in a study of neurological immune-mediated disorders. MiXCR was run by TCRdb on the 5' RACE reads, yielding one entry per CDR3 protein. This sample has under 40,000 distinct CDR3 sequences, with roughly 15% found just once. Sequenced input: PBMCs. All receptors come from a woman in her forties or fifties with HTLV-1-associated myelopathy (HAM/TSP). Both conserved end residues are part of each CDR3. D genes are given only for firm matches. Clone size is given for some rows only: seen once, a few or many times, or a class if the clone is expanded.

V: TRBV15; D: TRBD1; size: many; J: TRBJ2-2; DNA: TGTGCCACCAGCGATCGGACAGGGGGAATCACCGGGGAGCTGTTTTTT; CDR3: CATSDRTGGITGELFF
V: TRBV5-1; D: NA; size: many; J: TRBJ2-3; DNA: TGCGCCAGCAGCTTGGCCAGGCAGACAGATACGCAGTATTTT; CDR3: CASSLARQTDTQYF
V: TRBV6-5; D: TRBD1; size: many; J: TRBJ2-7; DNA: TGTGCCAGCTCCCAGGGGGTGATCTACGAGCAGTACTTC; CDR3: CASSQGVIYEQYF
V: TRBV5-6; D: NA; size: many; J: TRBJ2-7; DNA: TGTGCCAGCAGCTCCCAGCTCTACGAGCAGTACTTC; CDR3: CASSSQLYEQYF
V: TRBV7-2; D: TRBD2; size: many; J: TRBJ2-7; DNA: TGTGCCAGCAGCTTAGAGGGGACTAGCGGGGTCTACGAGCAGTACTTC; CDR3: CASSLEGTSGVYEQYF
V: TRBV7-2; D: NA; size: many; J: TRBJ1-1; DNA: TGTGCCAGCAGCCAAAGGGGGAAGAGCACTGAAGCTTTCTTT; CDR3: CASSQRGKSTEAFF
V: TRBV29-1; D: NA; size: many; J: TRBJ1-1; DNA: TGCAGCGTCTCCCGGGCTGGGGTTTCCGAAGCTTTCTTT; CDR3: CSVSRAGVSEAFF
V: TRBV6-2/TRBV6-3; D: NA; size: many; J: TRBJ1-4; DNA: TGTGCCAGCAGCTCGGCAGGGAGGGAATTCGGAAAACTGTTTTTT; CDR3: CASSSAGREFGKLFF
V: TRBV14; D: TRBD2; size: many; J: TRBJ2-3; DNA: TGTGCCAGCAGCCACGAAGTTACTAGCGCTTTATTACCCGATACGCAGTATTTT; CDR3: CASSHEVTSALLPDTQYF
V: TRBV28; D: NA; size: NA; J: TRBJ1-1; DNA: TGTGCCAGCAGTTTACCCCCGGACACGAACACTGAAGCTTTCTTT; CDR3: CASSLPPDTNTEAFF
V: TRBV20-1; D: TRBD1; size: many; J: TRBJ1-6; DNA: TGCAGTGCGCCGGGACAGTCTAATTCACCCCTCCACTTT; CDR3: CSAPGQSNSPLHF
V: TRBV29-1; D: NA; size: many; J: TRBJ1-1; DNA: TGCAGCGTTGCAGGGGAGCTAACCACTGAAGCTTTCTTT; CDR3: CSVAGELTTEAFF
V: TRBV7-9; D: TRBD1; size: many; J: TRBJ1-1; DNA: TGTGCCAGCAGCGTGGGACAGGGGAGGGCTTTCTTT; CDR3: CASSVGQGRAFF
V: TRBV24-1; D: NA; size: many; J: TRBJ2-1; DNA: TGTGCCACCACCCATGCAGGGAAGGACAATGAGCAGTTCTTC; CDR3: CATTHAGKDNEQFF
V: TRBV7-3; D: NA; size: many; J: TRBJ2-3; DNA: TGTGCCAGCAGCTTAAGGGGACCCAGCACAGATACGCAGTATTTT; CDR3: CASSLRGPSTDTQYF
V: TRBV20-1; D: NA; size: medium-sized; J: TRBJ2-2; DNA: TGCAGTGCTAGAGATTTCCAGAACACCGGGGAGCTGTTTTTT; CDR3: CSARDFQNTGELFF
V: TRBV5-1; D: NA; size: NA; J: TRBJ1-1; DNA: TGCGCCAGCAGCACGGAGGCGTCCCCGGGGACTGAAGCTTTCTTT; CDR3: CASSTEASPGTEAFF
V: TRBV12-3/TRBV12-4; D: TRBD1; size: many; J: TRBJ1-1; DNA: TGTGCCAGCAGTTTACAGGGGGTGGGGACTGAAGCTTTCTTT; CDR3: CASSLQGVGTEAFF
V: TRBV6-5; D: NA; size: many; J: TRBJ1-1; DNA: TGTGCCAGCAGTTACTCGACCCAGAACACTGAAGCTTTCTTT; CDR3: CASSYSTQNTEAFF
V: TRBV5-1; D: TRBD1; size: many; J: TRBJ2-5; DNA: TGCGCCAGCAGCTTGGCTGGGGGCGCAGGGGGAGAGACCCAGTACTTC; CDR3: CASSLAGGAGGETQYF
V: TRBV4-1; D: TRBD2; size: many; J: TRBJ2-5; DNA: TGCGCCAGCAGCCAAGGGGGACTAGCGGGGGTCCCGGAAGAGACCCAGTACTTC; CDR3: CASSQGGLAGVPEETQYF
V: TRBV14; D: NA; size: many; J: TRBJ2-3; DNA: TGTGCCAGCAGCCGACTTGGGGGGGCCACAGATACGCAGTATTTT; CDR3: CASSRLGGATDTQYF